Detailed here is one TCR beta chain. What it recognizes is unknown. This table comes from immunoSEQ multiplex PCR, and its TCRdb copy is limited to in-frame clones, with some not included. The sample records about 83,000 clones, around 98% being singletons. With 6 bases clipped from V and 1 base from J, the junction kept 6 bases outside the gene matches. CDR1 and CDR2 from the germline V gene are MNHEY and SVGAGI. This CDR3 contains 14 residues. Unstimulated regulatory T cells (CD4+CD25+CD127-), CD4+CD25- non-regulatory cells, CD4 and CD8 cells were FACS-sorted from thawed PBMCs. The sample is drawn from a study of Tregs in tolerant kidney transplant recipients. Study details: Recipients received nonmyeloablative bone marrow transplants from related graft donors, with transient mixed chimerism. Study findings and constraints: Expanding Tregs on activated donor B cells appeared to best identify donor-specific TCRbeta clones. Donor-specific Treg expansion exceeded global Treg expansion in tolerant patients, suggesting antigen drive.

The chain uses TRBV6-5 and TRBJ2-7; 7 positions agree with TRBD1. The input for sequencing was CD4+ T cells from blood, taken before the transplant. The TCR was taken from a human donor who received a combined kidney and bone marrow transplant. The chain's CDR3 is CASRGQPLSYEQYF. For the CDR3, the DNA is TGTGCCAGCAGGGGACAGCCGTTATCCTACGAGCAGTACTTC.